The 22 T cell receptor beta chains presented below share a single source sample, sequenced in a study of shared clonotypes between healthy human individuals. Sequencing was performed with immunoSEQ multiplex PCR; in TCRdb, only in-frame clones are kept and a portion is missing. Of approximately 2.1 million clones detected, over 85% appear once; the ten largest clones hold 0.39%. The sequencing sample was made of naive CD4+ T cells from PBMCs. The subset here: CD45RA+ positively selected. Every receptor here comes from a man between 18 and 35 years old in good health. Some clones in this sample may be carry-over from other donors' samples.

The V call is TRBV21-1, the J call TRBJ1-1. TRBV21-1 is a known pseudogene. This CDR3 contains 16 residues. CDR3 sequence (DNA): TGTGCCAGCAGCAAACGGGCAGCGACCCTGAACACTGAAGCTTTCTTT. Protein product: CASSKRAATLNTEAFF.

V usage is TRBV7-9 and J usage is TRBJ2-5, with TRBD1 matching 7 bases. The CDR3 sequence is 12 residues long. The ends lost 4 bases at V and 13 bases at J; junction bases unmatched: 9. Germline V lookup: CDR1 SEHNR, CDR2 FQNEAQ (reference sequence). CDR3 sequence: CASSSSLRGWYF. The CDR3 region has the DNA TGTGCCAGCAGCTCCAGCCTCAGGGGGTGGTACTTC.

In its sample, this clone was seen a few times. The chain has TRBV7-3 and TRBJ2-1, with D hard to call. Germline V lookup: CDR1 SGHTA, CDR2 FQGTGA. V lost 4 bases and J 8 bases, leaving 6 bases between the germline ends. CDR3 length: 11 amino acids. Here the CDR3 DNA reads TGTGCCAGCAGCTCCTCCCATGAGCAGTTCTTC. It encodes CASSSSHEQFF.

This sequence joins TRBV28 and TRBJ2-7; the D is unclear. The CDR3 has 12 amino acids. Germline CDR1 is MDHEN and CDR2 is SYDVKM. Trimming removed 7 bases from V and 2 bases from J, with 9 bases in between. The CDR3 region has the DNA TGTGCCAGCACCGCTGCCCCCTACGAGCAGTACTTC. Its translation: CASTAAPYEQYF.

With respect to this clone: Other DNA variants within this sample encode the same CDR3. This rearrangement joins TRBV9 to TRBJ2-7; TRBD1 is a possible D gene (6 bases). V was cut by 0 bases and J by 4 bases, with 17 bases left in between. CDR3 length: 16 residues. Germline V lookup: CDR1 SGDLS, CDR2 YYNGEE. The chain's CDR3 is CASSVGPTGLNYEQYF. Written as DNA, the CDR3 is TGTGCCAGCAGCGTAGGCCCAACAGGGCTTAATTACGAGCAGTACTTC.

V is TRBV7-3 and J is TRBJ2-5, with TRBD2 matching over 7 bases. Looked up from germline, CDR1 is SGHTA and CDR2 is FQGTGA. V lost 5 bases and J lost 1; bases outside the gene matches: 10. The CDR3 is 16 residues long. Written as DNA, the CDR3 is TGTGCCAGCAGCCAAGGCCGGGCTAGCGGCCAAGAGACCCAGTACTTC. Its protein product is CASSQGRASGQETQYF.

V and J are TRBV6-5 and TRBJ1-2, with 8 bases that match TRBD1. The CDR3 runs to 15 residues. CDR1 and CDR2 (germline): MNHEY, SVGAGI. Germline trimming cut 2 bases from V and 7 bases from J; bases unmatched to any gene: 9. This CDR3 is CASSYRPGGQGGYTF. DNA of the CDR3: TGTGCCAGCAGTTACAGGCCAGGGGGCCAGGGTGGCTACACCTTC.

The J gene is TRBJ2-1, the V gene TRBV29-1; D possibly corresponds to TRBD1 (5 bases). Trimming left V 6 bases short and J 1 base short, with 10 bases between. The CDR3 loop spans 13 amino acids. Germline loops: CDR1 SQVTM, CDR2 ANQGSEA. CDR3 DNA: TGCAGCGTCACAAGACAGTCCTACAATGAGCAGTTCTTC. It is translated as CSVTRQSYNEQFF.

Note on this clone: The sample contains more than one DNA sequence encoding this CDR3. In nucleotides, the CDR3 is TGTGCCAGCAGTCCCCGACAGGGGGGCACTGAAGCTTTCTTT. Its protein is CASSPRQGGTEAFF. The rearrangement joins TRBV27 to TRBJ1-1; 9 bases are shared with TRBD1. The CDR3 has 14 residues. CDR1 and CDR2 from the germline V gene are MNHEY and SMNVEV (reference sequence). With V trimmed by 5 bases and J by 4 bases, 5 bases remained unmatched.

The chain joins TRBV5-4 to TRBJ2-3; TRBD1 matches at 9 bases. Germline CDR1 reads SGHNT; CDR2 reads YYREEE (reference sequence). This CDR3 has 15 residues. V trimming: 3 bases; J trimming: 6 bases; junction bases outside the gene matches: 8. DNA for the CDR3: TGTGCCAGCAGCTCAGCCGGGACAGGGCGGGATACGCAGTATTTT. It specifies CASSSAGTGRDTQYF.

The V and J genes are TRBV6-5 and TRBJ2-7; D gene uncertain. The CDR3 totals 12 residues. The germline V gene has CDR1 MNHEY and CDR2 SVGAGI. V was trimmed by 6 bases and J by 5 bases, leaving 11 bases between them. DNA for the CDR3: TGTGCCAGCAGCCCGACCGAGCACGAGCAGTACTTC. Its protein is CASSPTEHEQYF.

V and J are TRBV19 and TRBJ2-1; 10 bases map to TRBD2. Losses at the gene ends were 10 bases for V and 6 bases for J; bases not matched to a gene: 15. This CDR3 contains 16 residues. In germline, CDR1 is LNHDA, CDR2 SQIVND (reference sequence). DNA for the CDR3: TGTGCCACCGGTCGGGAACTAGCGGGACCGATCAATGAGCAGTTCTTC. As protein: CATGRELAGPINEQFF.

CDR3 sequence: CAISEPGTTKQDNEQFF. The CDR3 coding sequence is TGTGCCATCAGTGAGCCCGGGACTACAAAACAGGACAATGAGCAGTTCTTC. V is TRBV10-3 and J is TRBJ2-1; 7 bases match TRBD2. J gave up 5 bases and V 2 bases, and 12 bases lay outside the gene matches. The CDR3 has 17 amino acids. Germline loops: CDR1 ENHRY, CDR2 SYGVKD.

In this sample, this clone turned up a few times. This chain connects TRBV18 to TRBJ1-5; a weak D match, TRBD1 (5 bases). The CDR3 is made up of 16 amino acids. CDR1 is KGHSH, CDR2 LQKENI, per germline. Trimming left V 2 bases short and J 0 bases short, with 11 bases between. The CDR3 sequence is CASSPRGLPSNQPQHF. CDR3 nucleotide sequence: TGTGCCAGCTCACCAAGGGGCCTCCCTAGCAATCAGCCCCAGCATTTT.

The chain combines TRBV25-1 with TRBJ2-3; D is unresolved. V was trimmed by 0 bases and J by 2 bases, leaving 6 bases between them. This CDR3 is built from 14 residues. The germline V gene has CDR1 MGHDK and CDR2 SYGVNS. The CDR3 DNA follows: TGTGCCAGCAGTGAATATAAAACCACAGATACGCAGTATTTT. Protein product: CASSEYKTTDTQYF. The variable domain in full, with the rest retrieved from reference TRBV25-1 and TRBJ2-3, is EADIYQTPRYLVIGTGKKITLECSQTMGHDKMYWYQQDPGMELHLIHYSYGVNSTEKGDLSSESTVSRIRTEHFPLTLESARPSHTSQYLCASSEYKTTDTQYFGPGTRLTVL.

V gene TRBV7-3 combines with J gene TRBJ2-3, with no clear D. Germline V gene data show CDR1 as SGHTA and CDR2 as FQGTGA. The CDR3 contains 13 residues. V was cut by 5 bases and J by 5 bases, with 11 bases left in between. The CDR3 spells CASSANARDTQYF. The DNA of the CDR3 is TGTGCCAGCAGCGCCAACGCACGAGATACGCAGTATTTT. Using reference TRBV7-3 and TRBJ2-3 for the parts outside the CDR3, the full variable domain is GAGVSQTPSNKVTEKGKYVELRCDPISGHTALYWYRQSLGQGPEFLIYFQGTGAADDSGLPNDRFFAVRPEGSVSTLKIQRTERGDSAVYLCASSANARDTQYFGPGTRLTVL.

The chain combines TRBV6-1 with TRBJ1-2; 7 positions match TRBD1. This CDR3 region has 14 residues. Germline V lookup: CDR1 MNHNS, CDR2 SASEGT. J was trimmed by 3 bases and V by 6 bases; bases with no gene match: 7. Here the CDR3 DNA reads TGTGCCAGCAGGCTAGGGGGCGCGGACTATGGCTACACCTTC. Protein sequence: CASRLGGADYGYTF.

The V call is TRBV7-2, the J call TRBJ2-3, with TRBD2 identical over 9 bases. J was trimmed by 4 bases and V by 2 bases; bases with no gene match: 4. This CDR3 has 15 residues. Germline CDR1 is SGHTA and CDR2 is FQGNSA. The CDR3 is CASSLWRTSADTQYF. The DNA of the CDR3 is TGTGCCAGCAGCTTATGGAGGACTAGCGCAGATACGCAGTATTTT.

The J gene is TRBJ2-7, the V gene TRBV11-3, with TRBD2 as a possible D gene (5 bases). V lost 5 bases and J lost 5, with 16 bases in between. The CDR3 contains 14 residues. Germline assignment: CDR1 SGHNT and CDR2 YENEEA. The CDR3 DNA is TGTGCCAGCAGCCCACCGGGGAGACCCAACGAGCAGTACTTC. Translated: CASSPPGRPNEQYF.

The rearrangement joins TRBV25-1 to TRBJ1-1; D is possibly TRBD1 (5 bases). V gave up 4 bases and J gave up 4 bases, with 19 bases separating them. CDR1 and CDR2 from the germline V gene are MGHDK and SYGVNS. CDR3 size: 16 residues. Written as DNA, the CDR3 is TGTGCCAGCAGTGCCCCCATCGGAGGGGCGGGCACTGAAGCTTTCTTT. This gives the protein CASSAPIGGAGTEAFF.

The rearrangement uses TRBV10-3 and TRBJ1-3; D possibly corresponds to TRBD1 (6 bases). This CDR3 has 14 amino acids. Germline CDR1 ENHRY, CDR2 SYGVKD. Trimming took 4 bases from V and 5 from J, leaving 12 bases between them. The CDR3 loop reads CAISGNRDRNTIYF. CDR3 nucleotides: TGTGCCATCAGTGGGAACAGGGATAGAAACACCATATATTTT.

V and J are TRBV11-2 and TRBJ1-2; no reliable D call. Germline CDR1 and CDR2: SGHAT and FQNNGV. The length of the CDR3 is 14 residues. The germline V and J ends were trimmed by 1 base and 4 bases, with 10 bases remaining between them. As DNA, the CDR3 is TGTGCCAGCAGCTTAGGGGTAGAGCCCTATGGCTACACCTTC. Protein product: CASSLGVEPYGYTF.